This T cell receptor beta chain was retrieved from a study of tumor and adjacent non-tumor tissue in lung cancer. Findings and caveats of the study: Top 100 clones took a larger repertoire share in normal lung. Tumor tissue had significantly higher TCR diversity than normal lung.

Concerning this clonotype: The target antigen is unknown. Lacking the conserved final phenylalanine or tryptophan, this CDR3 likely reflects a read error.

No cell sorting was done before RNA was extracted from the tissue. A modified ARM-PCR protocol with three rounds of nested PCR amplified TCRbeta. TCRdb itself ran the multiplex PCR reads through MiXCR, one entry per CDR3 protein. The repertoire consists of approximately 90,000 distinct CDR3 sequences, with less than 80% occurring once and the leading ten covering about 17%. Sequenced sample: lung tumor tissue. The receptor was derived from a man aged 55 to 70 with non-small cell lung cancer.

CDR3 sequence reads: CASSLANTEAFY. The CDR3 bases are TGTGCCAGCAGTTTAGCTAACACTGAAGCTTTCTAT. The chain employs TRBV12-3 or TRBV12-4 and TRBJ1-1; no clear D. The CDR3 is 12 residues long. With 0 bases removed from V and 2 bases from J, the gap between germline ends came to 1 base.